Presented here are 29 T cell receptor beta chains from one specimen sequenced in a study of T cell repertoires in cytomegalovirus infection. These TCRs are of unknown antigen specificity. Each CDR3 protein gets one entry after TCRdb re-called the reads with MiXCR. The table includes 750,000 to 900,000 distinct CDR3 sequences, approximately 32% detected once. Source: cultured CD8+ T cells from PBMCs, taken from culture after CMV antigen stimulation. The receptors stem from a human donor in good health (CMV status not recorded). Some clones in this sample may be carry-over from other donors' samples.

This clonotype was recorded many times. This chain uses TRBV7-8 with TRBJ1-5, with D tentatively TRBD1 (6 bases). The germline V gene has CDR1 SGHVS and CDR2 FQNEAQ. The CDR3 is 19 amino acids. The V and J ends lost 6 bases and 4 bases respectively, with 28 bases between them. Here the CDR3 reads CASSPRVGGRVKSNQPQHF. CDR3 bases: TGTGCCAGCAGTCCGAGGGTGGGGGGGCGGGTTAAGAGTAATCAGCCCCAGCATTTT.

This clonotype was detected a few times. The gene calls are TRBV19 and TRBJ1-5; D gene unclear. The germline CDR1 and CDR2 sequences are LNHDA and SQIVND (reference sequence). Trimming pared 7 bases from V and 3 bases from J, leaving 7 bases between. This CDR3 contains 12 residues. The CDR3 sequence: CASKLHNQPQHF. The CDR3 DNA reads TGTGCCAGTAAACTCCACAATCAGCCCCAGCATTTT.

This clonotype was seen a few times. This chain links TRBV12-3 or TRBV12-4 with TRBJ2-6, with 8 bases aligning to TRBD1. Trimming removed 6 bases from V and 0 bases from J; junction bases left unmatched: 16. CDR3 length equals 20 residues. CDR3 nucleotides: TGTGCCAGCAGCTTTTTCTTCCCGGGACAGGACAGCTCTGGGGCCAACGTCCTGACTTTC. Protein product: CASSFFFPGQDSSGANVLTF.

The genes are TRBV20-1 and TRBJ2-1, with 11 bases matching TRBD2. This CDR3 contains 16 residues. The germline CDR1 and CDR2 sequences are DFQATT and SNEGSKA (reference sequence). Losses at the gene ends were 0 bases for V and 8 bases for J; bases not matched to a gene: 9. Here the CDR3 DNA reads TGCAGTGCTAGAGATCTTGCTAGCGGGGGGCGGGATGAGCAGTTCTTC. Translated, it gives CSARDLASGGRDEQFF.

This clonotype was observed a handful of times. CDR3: CASSFGARGTDTQYF. Written as DNA, the CDR3 is TGTGCCAGCAGTTTTGGGGCCAGGGGCACAGATACGCAGTATTTT. The rearrangement joins TRBV27 to TRBJ2-3; possibly TRBD1 for D (5 bases). The CDR3 has 15 residues. V shed 3 bases and J shed 1 base, with 11 bases lying between them. Germline V lookup: CDR1 MNHEY, CDR2 SMNVEV (reference sequence).

The chain is built from TRBV19 and TRBJ2-1; 7 nucleotides match TRBD1. The CDR3 is 13 residues long. V lost 8 bases to trimming and J lost 4 bases; unmatched junction nucleotides: 5. CDR1 LNHDA and CDR2 SQIVND come from the germline V gene (reference sequence). Here the CDR3 reads CASSGQLYNEQFF. The CDR3, as DNA: TGTGCCAGTTCGGGACAGCTTTACAATGAGCAGTTCTTC.

Ten or more counts support this clonotype. The chain uses TRBV28 and TRBJ2-5; D possibly corresponds to TRBD2 (5 bases). V was cut by 5 bases and J by 1 base, with 5 bases left in between. The CDR3 loop spans 12 amino acids. The germline V gene has CDR1 MDHEN and CDR2 SYDVKM. CDR3 region: CASSRGQETQYF. In nucleotides, the CDR3 is TGTGCCAGCAGTCGGGGCCAAGAGACCCAGTACTTC.

The chain recombines TRBV6-1 with TRBJ1-6, with D perhaps matching TRBD1 (5 bases). The CDR3 sequence is 17 residues long. Trimming removed 5 bases at V and 4 bases at J, with 18 bases between. The germline V gene encodes CDR1 MNHNS and CDR2 SASEGT. This CDR3 is CASSKGTEKSYNSPLHF. CDR3 bases: TGTGCCAGCAGTAAGGGGACCGAGAAGAGTTATAATTCACCCCTCCACTTT.

The chain has TRBV12-3 or TRBV12-4 and TRBJ2-5; D not certain. Trimming took off 5 bases at V and 1 base at J, with 11 bases between the two ends. This CDR3 region has 14 residues. The CDR3 coding sequence is TGTGCCAGCAGTACCAAAGCCCCCCAAGAGACCCAGTACTTC. Its protein product is CASSTKAPQETQYF.

Ten or more counts support this clonotype. The chain combines TRBV7-3 with TRBJ2-3; D tentatively fits TRBD1 or TRBD2 (5 bases each). CDR1 SGHTA and CDR2 FQGTGA come from the germline V gene. The CDR3 covers 14 residues. V lost 0 bases, J lost 8 bases, and 12 bases lay in between. The CDR3 coding sequence is TGTGCCAGCAGCTTAACGGGACCCCTGGTTACGCAGTATTTT. Protein sequence: CASSLTGPLVTQYF.

This clonotype has more than one count but fewer than ten. The genes are TRBV6-2 or TRBV6-3 and TRBJ2-7; D ambiguous. The CDR3 is made up of 18 amino acids. V dropped 6 bases and J dropped 0 bases, with 24 bases sitting between them. The germline CDR1 and CDR2 sequences are MNHEY and SVGEGT. CDR3 coding DNA: TGTGCCAGCAGCCTTGACCGCTCTGGGTCCACCCTCTCCTACGAGCAGTACGTC. It is translated as CASSLDRSGSTLSYEQYV.

This chain joins TRBV20-1 and TRBJ2-2, with 14 bases aligning to TRBD2. CDR1 is DFQATT and CDR2 is SNEGSKA in the germline V gene (reference sequence). The junction had 10 bases not matched to a gene; V was cut back by 6 bases and J by 1 base. The CDR3 length is 18 residues. CDR3 DNA: TGCAGTGCGCCAGGGGGACTAGCGGGGGCCGAGAACACCGGGGAGCTGTTTTTT. It yields the protein CSAPGGLAGAENTGELFF.

This clonotype was seen ten or more times. The chain couples TRBV12-3 or TRBV12-4 to TRBJ2-2; D remains unclear. Trimming pared 2 bases from V and 6 bases from J, leaving 4 bases between. This CDR3 has 12 residues. The chain's CDR3 is CASSLWPGELFF. CDR3 coding DNA: TGTGCCAGCAGTTTATGGCCCGGGGAGCTGTTTTTT.

Of note for this clonotype: This CDR3 fails to terminate in the conserved phenylalanine or tryptophan, so it likely reflects a read error. J is TRBJ2-1 and V is TRBV7-9; tentative D call: TRBD1 (5 bases). The CDR3 consists of 15 residues. Trimming cost V 1 base and J 8 bases, with 15 bases left between them. CDR1 and CDR2 (germline): SEHNR, FQNEAQ (reference sequence). The CDR3 bases are TGTGCCAGCAGCTTAGGTCAGGGTGGTGGGGATGAGCAGTTCCTC. It codes for CASSLGQGGGDEQFL.

This clonotype was found a few times. The rearrangement uses TRBV12-3 or TRBV12-4 and TRBJ1-4; D call uncertain. CDR3 length: 14 residues. V was trimmed by 6 bases and J by 5 bases, leaving 13 bases between them. This chain's CDR3 is CASSNQGRNEKLFF. CDR3 nucleotides: TGTGCCAGCAGCAATCAAGGTAGAAATGAAAAACTGTTTTTT.

This clonotype was counted ten times or more. The chain couples TRBV7-8 to TRBJ2-1; D is possibly TRBD1 (5 bases). Per germline, CDR1 SGHVS and CDR2 FQNEAQ. V was clipped by 5 bases and J by 0 bases, with 17 bases between them. There are 17 residues in the CDR3. CDR3 loop: CASSGRPSRASYNEQFF. CDR3 nucleotides: TGTGCCAGCAGCGGAAGACCAAGCAGGGCCTCCTACAATGAGCAGTTCTTC.

V and J are TRBV10-3 and TRBJ2-3, with no clear D. The V and J ends lost 5 bases and 0 bases respectively, with 15 bases between them. Germline V gene lookup returns CDR1 ENHRY and CDR2 SYGVKD. There are 16 residues in the CDR3. CDR3 residues: CAISHTAIPSTDTQYF. CDR3 in DNA: TGTGCCATCAGTCACACAGCTATCCCTAGCACAGATACGCAGTATTTT.

The chain couples TRBV6-1 to TRBJ2-1; the match to TRBD1 covers 7 bases. Germline lookup yields CDR1 MNHNS and CDR2 SASEGT. V lost 6 bases and J lost 7; bases outside the gene matches: 12. The CDR3 spans 15 residues. CDR3 protein: CASSPGTVRENEQFF. Written as DNA, the CDR3 is TGTGCCAGCAGCCCCGGGACAGTCCGTGAAAATGAGCAGTTCTTC.

Only a few counts were recorded for this clonotype. The chain couples TRBV7-3 to TRBJ2-5, with 7 bases that match TRBD2. The CDR3 is 16 residues long. V was pared by 4 bases and J by 1 base, with 9 bases of the junction left unmatched. Germline lookup yields CDR1 SGHTA and CDR2 FQGTGA. Here the CDR3 DNA reads TGTGCCAGCAGCTCCCTCGGAGCGGGGATCCAAGAGACCCAGTACTTC. Translating gives CASSSLGAGIQETQYF.

The rearrangement joins TRBV20-1 to TRBJ2-5, with a possible D match to TRBD2 (6 bases). Germline-derived CDR1 and CDR2 are DFQATT and SNEGSKA (reference sequence). V gave up 3 bases and J gave up 0 bases, with 17 bases separating them. CDR3 length: 16 amino acids. CDR3 coding DNA: TGCAGTGCTAGTATTTTGCGGGACGGAAACCAAGAGACCCAGTACTTC. Translated, it gives CSASILRDGNQETQYF.

The rearrangement joins TRBV27 to TRBJ2-5; D perhaps matches TRBD2 (5 bases). There are 14 residues in the CDR3. V was cut by 6 bases and J by 4 bases, with 15 bases left in between. Germline V gene lookup returns CDR1 MNHEY and CDR2 SMNVEV (reference sequence). The CDR3 protein is CASSFGVYGETQYF. In DNA form, the CDR3 reads TGTGCCAGCAGCTTCGGGGTATATGGAGAGACCCAGTACTTC.

The J gene is TRBJ2-1, the V gene TRBV10-2, with D possibly matching TRBD2 (7 bases). Germline-derived CDR1 and CDR2 are WSHSY and SAAADI. The V end lost 2 bases, the J end lost 3 bases, and 11 bases lay between the germline ends. This CDR3 is 15 amino acids long. The CDR3 nucleotides are TGCGCCAGCAGTGAGGCGGGGGCCAACTACAATGAGCAGTTCTTC. Translating it yields CASSEAGANYNEQFF.

This clonotype has only a few counts. The chain recombines TRBV28 with TRBJ2-4; perhaps TRBD2 as D (7 bases). Germline V lookup: CDR1 MDHEN, CDR2 SYDVKM. CDR3 length: 16 amino acids. V lost 1 base, J lost 1 base, and 11 bases lay in between. The chain's CDR3 is CASSLYGGRAKNIQYF. The CDR3 nucleotides read TGTGCCAGCAGTTTATACGGGGGGCGCGCCAAAAACATTCAGTACTTC.

Comment on this clonotype: A much larger clone lies a single base off, so this may be a read error. This chain joins TRBV7-2 and TRBJ2-7; a weak D match, TRBD2 (6 bases). V was cut by 2 bases and J by 5 bases, with 10 bases left in between. The germline V gene encodes CDR1 SGHTA and CDR2 FQGNSA. The CDR3 is 13 amino acids. The CDR3 sequence: CASSLHGEDEQYV. CDR3 DNA: TGTGCCAGCAGCTTACACGGGGAGGACGAGCAGTACGTC.

This chain uses TRBV7-6 with TRBJ2-4; TRBD1 agrees at 9 bases. V lost 5 bases, J lost 8 bases, and 7 bases stayed unmatched. Germline-derived CDR1 and CDR2 are SGHVS and FNYEAQ. The CDR3 is 14 amino acids. CDR3 coding DNA: TGTGCCAGCAGCCCTGGGACAGGGAGGGACATTCAGTACTTC. Protein sequence: CASSPGTGRDIQYF.

This clonotype was detected only a few times. The chain links TRBV7-9 to TRBJ2-4; 8 bases fit TRBD2. CDR1 SEHNR and CDR2 FQNEAQ come from the germline V gene (reference sequence). Unmatched junction bases numbered 9, after V lost 1 base and J lost 7 bases. The CDR3 length is 16 residues. The DNA of the CDR3 is TGTGCCAGCAGCTTAGTTGCGGGGGGCCGTGATAACATTCAGTACTTC. As protein: CASSLVAGGRDNIQYF.

The chain links TRBV7-6 to TRBJ1-5; perhaps TRBD1 as D (5 bases). The CDR3 consists of 14 residues. The ends were cut back, 2 bases at V and 9 bases at J, with 14 bases in the middle. Germline V lookup: CDR1 SGHVS, CDR2 FNYEAQ. The CDR3 DNA reads TGTGCCAGCAGCTTACAGGAAAAAAGGGGGCCCCAGCATTTT. As protein: CASSLQEKRGPQHF.

This clonotype was found a few times. The rearrangement joins TRBV7-9 to TRBJ2-1; D is undetermined. CDR3 length: 14 amino acids. V was clipped by 5 bases and J by 4 bases, with 12 bases between them. Germline assignment: CDR1 SEHNR and CDR2 FQNEAQ (reference sequence). CDR3 residues: CASSPAPGYNEQFF. The DNA for the CDR3 is TGTGCCAGCAGCCCGGCGCCGGGTTACAATGAGCAGTTCTTC.

The DNA for the CDR3 is TGTGCCAGCAGCCGCCCAGATGAAAAGAACACCGGGGAGCTGTTTTTT. This sequence encodes CASSRPDEKNTGELFF. The J gene is TRBJ2-2, the V gene TRBV14; D is unclear. Germline CDR1 and CDR2: SGHDN and FVKESK. The V end was cut by 4 bases, the J end by 1 base, with 13 bases between. This CDR3 is built from 16 residues. Full variable domain (rest looked up from reference TRBV14 and TRBJ2-2): EAGVTQFPSHSVIEKGQTVTLRCDPISGHDNLYWYRRVMGKEIKFLLHFVKESKQDESGMPNNRFLAERTGGTYSTLKVQPAELEDSGVYFCASSRPDEKNTGELFFGEGSRLTVL.